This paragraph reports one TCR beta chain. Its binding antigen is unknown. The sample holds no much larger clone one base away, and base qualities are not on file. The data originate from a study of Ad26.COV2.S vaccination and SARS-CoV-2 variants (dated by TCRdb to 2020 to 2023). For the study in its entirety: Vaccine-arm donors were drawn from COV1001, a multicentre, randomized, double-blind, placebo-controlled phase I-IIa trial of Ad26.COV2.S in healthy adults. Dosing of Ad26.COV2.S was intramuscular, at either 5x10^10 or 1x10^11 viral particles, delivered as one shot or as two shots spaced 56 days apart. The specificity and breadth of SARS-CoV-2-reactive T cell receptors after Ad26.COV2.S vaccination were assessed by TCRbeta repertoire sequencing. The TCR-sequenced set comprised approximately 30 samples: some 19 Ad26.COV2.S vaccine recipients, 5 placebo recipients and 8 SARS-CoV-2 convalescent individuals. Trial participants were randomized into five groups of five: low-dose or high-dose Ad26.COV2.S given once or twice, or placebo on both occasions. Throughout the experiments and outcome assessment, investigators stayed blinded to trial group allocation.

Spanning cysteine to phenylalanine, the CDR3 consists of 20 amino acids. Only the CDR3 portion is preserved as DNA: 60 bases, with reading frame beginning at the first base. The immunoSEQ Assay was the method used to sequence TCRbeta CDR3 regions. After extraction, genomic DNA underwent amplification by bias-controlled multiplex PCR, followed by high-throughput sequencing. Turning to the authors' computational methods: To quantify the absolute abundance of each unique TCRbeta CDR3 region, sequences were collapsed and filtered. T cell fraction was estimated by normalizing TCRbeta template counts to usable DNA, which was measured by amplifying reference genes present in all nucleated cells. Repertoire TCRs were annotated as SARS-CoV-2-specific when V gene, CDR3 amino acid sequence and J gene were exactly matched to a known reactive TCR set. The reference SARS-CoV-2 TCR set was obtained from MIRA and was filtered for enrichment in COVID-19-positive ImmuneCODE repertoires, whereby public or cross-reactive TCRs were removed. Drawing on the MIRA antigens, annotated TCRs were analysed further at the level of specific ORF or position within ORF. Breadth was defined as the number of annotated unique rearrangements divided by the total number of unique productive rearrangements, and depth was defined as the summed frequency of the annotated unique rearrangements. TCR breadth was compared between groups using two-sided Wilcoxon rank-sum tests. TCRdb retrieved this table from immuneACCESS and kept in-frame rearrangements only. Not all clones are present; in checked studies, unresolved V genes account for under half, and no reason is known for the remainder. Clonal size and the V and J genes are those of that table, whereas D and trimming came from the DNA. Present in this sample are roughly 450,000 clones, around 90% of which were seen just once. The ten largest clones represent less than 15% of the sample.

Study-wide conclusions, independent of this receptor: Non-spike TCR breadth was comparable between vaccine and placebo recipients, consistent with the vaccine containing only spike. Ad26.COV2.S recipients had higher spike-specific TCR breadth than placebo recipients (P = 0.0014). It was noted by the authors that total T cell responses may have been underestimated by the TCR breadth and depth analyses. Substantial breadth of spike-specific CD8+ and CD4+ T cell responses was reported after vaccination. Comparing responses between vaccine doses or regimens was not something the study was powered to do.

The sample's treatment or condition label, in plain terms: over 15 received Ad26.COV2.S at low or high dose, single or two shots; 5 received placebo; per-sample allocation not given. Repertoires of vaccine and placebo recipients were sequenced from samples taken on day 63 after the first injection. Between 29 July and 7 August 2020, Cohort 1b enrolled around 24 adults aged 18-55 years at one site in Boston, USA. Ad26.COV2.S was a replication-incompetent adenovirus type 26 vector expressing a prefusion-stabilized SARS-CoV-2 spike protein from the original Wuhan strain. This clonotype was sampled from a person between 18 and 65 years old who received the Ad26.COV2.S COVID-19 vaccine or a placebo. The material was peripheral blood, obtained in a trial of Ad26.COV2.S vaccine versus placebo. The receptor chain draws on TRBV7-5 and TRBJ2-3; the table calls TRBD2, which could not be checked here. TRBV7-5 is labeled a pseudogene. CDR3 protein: CVRTSQGWGLAGVTTDTQYF. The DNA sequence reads TGTGTCAGAACCTCACAGGGCTGGGGACTAGCGGGAGTTACCACAGATACGCAGTATTTT.